These 3 T cell receptor beta chains share one sample of origin, sequenced in a study of identical twins. TCRdb used MiXCR to reprocess the 5' RACE reads, holding one entry per CDR3 protein. The profile shows roughly 710,000 distinct CDR3 sequences, 6% to 6.5% of them singletons. Sequences were obtained from naive T cells sorted from blood. Every receptor here comes from a man between 18 and 29 years old in good health.

This clonotype was seen many times. This chain uses TRBV12-3 or TRBV12-4 with TRBJ2-2; 9 bases fit TRBD2. Trimming removed 5 bases from V and 6 bases from J; junction bases left unmatched: 4. CDR3 size: 14 residues. The CDR3 sequence: CASSPGTSSGELFF. Written as DNA, the CDR3 is TGTGCCAGCAGTCCAGGGACTAGCTCCGGGGAGCTGTTTTTT.

This chain links TRBV29-1 with TRBJ2-3, with D unclear. V shed 7 bases and J shed 3 bases, with 8 bases lying between them. CDR1 and CDR2 (germline): SQVTM, ANQGSEA. CDR3 size: 11 residues. The CDR3: CSAQVTDTQYF. The CDR3 DNA reads as TGCAGCGCCCAAGTAACAGATACGCAGTATTTT.

The sample holds many counts of this clonotype. The V gene is TRBV7-8, the J gene TRBJ2-3; D may be TRBD2 (5 bases). V lost 2 bases and J 5 bases, leaving 8 bases between the germline ends. The CDR3 has 13 amino acids. Looked up from germline, CDR1 is SGHVS and CDR2 is FQNEAQ. DNA for the CDR3: TGTGCCAGCAGCTTAACGGGGAGAGATACGCAGTATTTT. Protein sequence: CASSLTGRDTQYF.